The next 24 T cell receptor beta chains were all read from a single sample in a study of T cell responses to AZD1222 COVID-19 vaccine. TCRdb's copy holds only in-frame clones and misses some; the assay was immunoSEQ multiplex PCR. The sample carries over 130,000 clones, 94% recorded once. The input for sequencing was peripheral blood, taken on day 0 of AZD1222 vaccination. All receptors come from an adult in good health.

The chain combines TRBV4-3 with TRBJ2-1; maybe TRBD2 (6 bases). Per germline, CDR1 LGHNA and CDR2 YSLEER. This CDR3 has 16 residues. Trimming pared 0 bases from V and 0 bases from J, leaving 9 bases between. The CDR3 region has the DNA TGCGCCAGCAGCCAAGATCCGGAGGGCTCCTACAATGAGCAGTTCTTC. Protein: CASSQDPEGSYNEQFF.

V usage is TRBV4-2 and J usage is TRBJ1-1; a weak D match, TRBD1 (5 bases). The V end lost 1 base, the J end lost 7 bases, and 10 bases lay between the germline ends. The CDR3 consists of 13 residues. CDR1 is LGHNA and CDR2 is YNFKEQ in the germline V gene. The CDR3 here is CASSQGGSGEAFF. The CDR3 DNA sequence: TGTGCCAGCAGCCAAGGGGGGTCGGGTGAAGCTTTCTTT.

The V gene is TRBV15, the J gene TRBJ2-7, with 7 bases fitting TRBD1. The V gene's germline CDR1 is LNHNV and CDR2 YYDKDF (reference sequence). The CDR3 contains 14 residues. Losses at the gene ends were 6 bases for V and 5 bases for J; bases not matched to a gene: 10. CDR3 loop: CATSQGVSTHEQYV. DNA of the CDR3: TGTGCCACCAGTCAGGGGGTATCTACCCACGAGCAGTACGTC.

The genes are TRBV4-1 and TRBJ2-1; TRBD2 matches at 9 bases. Losses at the gene ends were 5 bases for V and 0 bases for J; bases not matched to a gene: 8. The CDR3 has 17 amino acids. The germline V gene encodes CDR1 MGHRA and CDR2 YSYEKL. The CDR3 here is CASSYRLAGISYNEQFF. The CDR3, as DNA: TGCGCCAGCAGCTACCGGCTAGCGGGGATCTCCTACAATGAGCAGTTCTTC.

This CDR3 is CASSEGLGGSSYGYTF. The CDR3 DNA sequence: TGTGCCAGCAGTGAAGGTCTCGGCGGGTCTTCTTATGGCTACACCTTC. The V gene is TRBV6-1, the J gene TRBJ1-2; no reliable D call. V lost 1 base and J lost 5, with 17 bases in between. Germline V gene lookup returns CDR1 MNHNS and CDR2 SASEGT. This CDR3 has 16 residues.

The CDR3 sequence is CASKPGTGFGEKLFF. In DNA form, the CDR3 reads TGTGCCAGCAAACCCGGGACAGGGTTTGGAGAAAAACTGTTTTTT. This chain uses TRBV2 with TRBJ1-4; 9 positions match TRBD1. V was pared by 7 bases and J by 8 bases, with 11 bases of the junction left unmatched. Germline loops: CDR1 SNHLY, CDR2 FYNNEI. The CDR3 runs to 15 residues. The variable domain in full, completed from reference TRBV2 and TRBJ1-4, reads EPEVTQTPSHQVTQMGQEVILRCVPISNHLYFYWYRQILGQKVEFLVSFYNNEISEKSEIFDDQFSVERPDGSNFTLKIRSTKLEDSAMYFCASKPGTGFGEKLFFGSGTQLSVL.

This sequence joins TRBV3-1 (or the pseudogene TRBV3-2) and TRBJ2-4, with no clear D. This CDR3 contains 14 residues. Germline loops: CDR1 LGHDT, CDR2 YNNKEL (reference sequence). Trimming took off 4 bases at V and 6 bases at J, with 13 bases between the two ends. CDR3 in amino acids: CASSPTEPPNIQYF. The CDR3, as DNA: TGTGCCAGCAGCCCAACGGAGCCGCCAAACATTCAGTACTTC.

This clone was seen only a few times. The chain uses TRBV5-5 and TRBJ1-2, with TRBD1 matching over 7 bases. The CDR3 extends over 15 amino acids. The ends lost 3 bases at V and 2 bases at J; junction bases unmatched: 7. CDR1 SGHKS and CDR2 YYEKEE come from the germline V gene (reference sequence). CDR3 DNA sequence: TGTGCCAGCAGCTACGGGGGCAGGGGGAACTATGGCTACACCTTC. This translates into CASSYGGRGNYGYTF.

The table lists this clone with a count of one. The chain carries TRBV4-3 and TRBJ2-1; 11 bases fit TRBD2. The CDR3 contains 19 residues. V was clipped by 0 bases and J by 4 bases; unmatched bases: 11. Per germline, CDR1 LGHNA and CDR2 YSLEER. The CDR3 DNA is TGCGCCAGCAGCCAAGATCCCTCCCTGACTAGCGGGGAGTACAATGAGCAGTTCTTC. Translation: CASSQDPSLTSGEYNEQFF.

Written as DNA, the CDR3 is TGTGCCAGCAGCCGCGGCCGACAAGCGAGTGCCGAGCAGTACGTC. Protein: CASSRGRQASAEQYV. This chain links TRBV3-1 (or the pseudogene TRBV3-2) with TRBJ2-7; D gene ambiguous. The V and J ends lost 4 bases and 6 bases respectively, with 19 bases between them. The CDR3 is 15 amino acids. Per germline, CDR1 LGHDT and CDR2 YNNKEL (reference sequence).

This sequence joins TRBV10-3 and TRBJ2-1; 9 bases are shared with TRBD2. The CDR3 totals 17 residues. The junction had 9 bases not matched to a gene; V was cut back by 6 bases and J by 0 bases. Germline V gene lookup returns CDR1 ENHRY and CDR2 SYGVKD. For the CDR3, the DNA is TGTGCCATCAGGACCTGGGGTAGCGGGAGCTCCTACAATGAGCAGTTCTTC. Its protein product is CAIRTWGSGSSYNEQFF.

The chain is built from TRBV28 and TRBJ2-1, with 9 bases lining up with TRBD2. The junction had 15 bases not matched to a gene; V was cut back by 5 bases and J by 10 bases. This CDR3 contains 16 residues. Germline CDR1 and CDR2: MDHEN and SYDVKM. CDR3 region: CASSPPWGGGVYEQFF. In DNA form, the CDR3 reads TGTGCCAGCAGTCCCCCCTGGGGCGGGGGGGTCTACGAGCAGTTCTTC.

This rearrangement joins TRBV2 to TRBJ2-1; D not resolved. This CDR3 has 14 residues. Germline V gene data show CDR1 as SNHLY and CDR2 as FYNNEI. Between the trimmed V and J ends, which lost 5 bases and 5 bases, there was a span of 13 bases. The CDR3 coding sequence is TGTGCCAGCAGTCCCTACCTACCCAACAATGAGCAGTTCTTC. Protein: CASSPYLPNNEQFF.

The CDR3 sequence is CASSLSDGNYGYTF. In DNA form, the CDR3 reads TGTGCCAGCAGCTTATCGGACGGGAACTATGGCTACACCTTC. The chain has TRBV7-9 and TRBJ1-2; no clear D. This CDR3 has 14 residues. CDR1 SEHNR and CDR2 FQNEAQ come from the germline V gene (reference sequence). V was shortened by 2 bases and J by 2 bases, with 9 bases between the two germline ends.

This sequence joins TRBV6-2 or TRBV6-3 and TRBJ2-7, with TRBD1 matching over 10 bases. Per the germline V gene, CDR1 is MNHEY and CDR2 is SVGEGT. The ends lost 5 bases at V and 2 bases at J; junction bases unmatched: 3. The CDR3 consists of 14 residues. CDR3 amino acids: CASSKGQGAYEQYV. The CDR3 region has the DNA TGTGCCAGCAGTAAAGGACAGGGGGCCTACGAGCAGTACGTC.

This clone has a handful of counts. V gene TRBV11-3 combines with J gene TRBJ2-5; no clear D gene. Trimming took 5 bases from V and 5 from J, leaving 9 bases between them. The CDR3 covers 12 residues. The germline V gene has CDR1 SGHNT and CDR2 YENEEA. CDR3 amino acids: CASSLNGETQYF. The CDR3 DNA reads as TGTGCCAGCAGCCTAAACGGGGAGACCCAGTACTTC.

A word on this clone: The sample carries other DNA sequences with the same CDR3. This sequence joins TRBV18 and TRBJ1-5; D may be TRBD1 (5 bases). The CDR3 totals 13 residues. Trimming pared 6 bases from V and 4 bases from J, leaving 10 bases between. Germline V gene lookup returns CDR1 KGHSH and CDR2 LQKENI. CDR3 amino acids: CASSPGENQPQHF. CDR3 bases: TGTGCCAGCTCCCCGGGGGAGAATCAGCCCCAGCATTTT.

V gene TRBV15 combines with J gene TRBJ2-7; TRBD2 agrees at 9 bases. CDR1 and CDR2 from the germline V gene are LNHNV and YYDKDF (reference sequence). The CDR3 is 13 amino acids. The junction had 3 bases not matched to a gene; V was cut back by 0 bases and J by 9 bases. The CDR3 DNA reads as TGTGCCACCAGCAGAGAGGCGGGGGGGACGCAGTACGTC. This encodes CATSREAGGTQYV.

This chain joins TRBV7-6 and TRBJ2-1; 10 bases map to TRBD2. CDR1 SGHVS and CDR2 FNYEAQ come from the germline V gene. The J segment lost 3 bases and the V segment lost 5 bases, leaving 7 bases of the junction unmatched. This CDR3 has 16 amino acids. Written as DNA, the CDR3 is TGTGCCAGCAGCCATAACCCTAGCGGGGGCTACAATGAGCAGTTCTTC. Its protein is CASSHNPSGGYNEQFF.

This chain links TRBV6-2 or TRBV6-3 with TRBJ2-7; a weak D match, TRBD2 (6 bases). CDR3 length: 12 amino acids. Per germline, CDR1 MNHEY and CDR2 SVGEGT. V was pared by 5 bases and J by 6 bases, with 11 bases between. The DNA of the CDR3 is TGTGCCAGCAGTCTCGGGAGCGGCGAGCAGTACGTC. Amino acid sequence: CASSLGSGEQYV.

The V call is TRBV7-3, the J call TRBJ1-5, with 7 bases lining up with TRBD1. V lost 2 bases and J lost 5; bases outside the gene matches: 6. The CDR3 extends over 15 amino acids. Germline V lookup: CDR1 SGHTA, CDR2 FQGTGA. In DNA, the CDR3 is TGTGCCAGCAGCTTAGACGGACAGGACTATCAGCCCCAGCATTTT. This encodes CASSLDGQDYQPQHF.

As concerns this clone: Other nucleotide sequences in the sample specify the same CDR3. The gene calls are TRBV5-1 and TRBJ2-1; D not certain. The V end lost 0 bases, the J end lost 1 base, and 5 bases lay between the germline ends. CDR1 is SGHRS, CDR2 YFSETQ, per germline. The CDR3 spans 14 residues. CDR3 nucleotides: TGCGCCAGCAGCTTGGGTCAGTCCTACAATGAGCAGTTCTTC. This encodes CASSLGQSYNEQFF.

The genes are TRBV29-1 and TRBJ1-1; a weak D match, TRBD1 (5 bases). V was pared by 8 bases and J by 5 bases, with 21 bases between. Germline V gene data show CDR1 as SQVTM and CDR2 as ANQGSEA. This CDR3 is built from 14 residues. The CDR3 region has the DNA TGCAGCATCACCATGGGGGACGGAGGTACTGAAGCTTTCTTT. Its protein is CSITMGDGGTEAFF.

The genes are TRBV6-1 and TRBJ2-7; possible D gene TRBD1, 6 bases. CDR3 size: 16 residues. The V gene lost 4 bases and the J gene lost 5 bases, with 21 bases spanning the gap. Germline loops: CDR1 MNHNS, CDR2 SASEGT. CDR3 sequence (DNA): TGTGCCAGCAGTGCACTGGGGGCAGGGGAAGTAAACGAGCAGTACGTC. This gives the protein CASSALGAGEVNEQYV.